Below, 24 T cell receptor beta chains from the same sample are listed, as sequenced in a study of blood T cell repertoires in COVID-19. The assay was immunoSEQ multiplex PCR, and TCRdb's table has in-frame clones only and misses some. There are over 85,000 clones in the sample; around 72% occur only once, and about 24% lies in the top ten. The specimen was peripheral blood. The receptors stem from a man in his sixties or seventies with acute or convalescent COVID-19.

V is TRBV7-9 and J is TRBJ2-7; TRBD2 matches 8 bases. The CDR3 has 14 amino acids. The germline CDR1 and CDR2 sequences are SEHNR and FQNEAQ (reference sequence). Trimming removed 3 bases from V and 3 bases from J; junction bases left unmatched: 4. In DNA form, the CDR3 reads TGTGCCAGCAGCTTCGGGAGGGCCGACTACGAGCAGTACTTC. It yields the protein CASSFGRADYEQYF.

The rearrangement links TRBV4-1 to TRBJ2-1; possibly TRBD1 for D (6 bases). This CDR3 has 14 amino acids. In germline, CDR1 is MGHRA, CDR2 YSYEKL. V was shortened by 1 base and J by 6 bases, with 10 bases between the two germline ends. CDR3: CASSQVGTRNEQFF. The CDR3 DNA sequence: TGCGCCAGCAGCCAAGTTGGGACACGCAATGAGCAGTTCTTC.

The chain recombines TRBV18 with TRBJ2-7, with 10 positions matching TRBD1. V trimming: 3 bases; J trimming: 4 bases; junction bases outside the gene matches: 6. Germline values: CDR1 KGHSH, CDR2 LQKENI. The CDR3 spans 15 residues. CDR3 DNA sequence: TGTGCCAGCTCACCGCGACAGGGGGCCAGGTACGAGCAGTACTTC. It encodes CASSPRQGARYEQYF.

The chain joins TRBV9 to TRBJ2-7; D is possibly TRBD1 (10 bases). V lost 3 bases and J lost 10, with 17 bases in between. The CDR3 spans 13 residues. The germline V gene has CDR1 SGDLS and CDR2 YYNGEE. CDR3 residues: CASSASGTGAQYF. CDR3 bases: TGTGCCAGCAGCGCTAGCGGGACAGGGGCTCAGTACTTC.

The chain combines TRBV5-4 with TRBJ2-7; D remains unclear. The CDR3 totals 15 residues. Germline CDR1 is SGHNT and CDR2 is YYREEE (reference sequence). V dropped 0 bases and J dropped 0 bases, with 10 bases sitting between them. The CDR3 coding sequence is TGTGCCAGCAGCTTGGGGGCGACCATCTCCTACGAGCAGTACTTC. Translation: CASSLGATISYEQYF.

This clone was counted once. The chain uses TRBV2 and TRBJ2-1; TRBD2 might be the D (6 bases). The CDR3 spans 15 residues. The V gene's germline CDR1 is SNHLY and CDR2 FYNNEI. V was trimmed by 6 bases and J by 5 bases, leaving 17 bases between them. CDR3: CASSRLEGLHNEQFF. The CDR3 region has the DNA TGTGCCAGCAGCCGACTGGAGGGACTCCACAATGAGCAGTTCTTC.

J is TRBJ2-3 and V is TRBV27; D uncertain. Germline V gene sequence: CDR1 MNHEY, CDR2 SMNVEV (reference sequence). V lost 4 bases to trimming and J lost 2 bases, with 10 bases between them. The CDR3 is 14 amino acids. The CDR3 loop reads CASSYGRNTDTQYF. As DNA, the CDR3 is TGTGCCAGCAGTTATGGGCGAAACACAGATACGCAGTATTTT.

The chain has TRBV4-1 and TRBJ1-1, with TRBD1 identical over 9 bases. The CDR3 length is 18 residues. The germline gives CDR1 MGHRA, CDR2 YSYEKL. J lost 0 bases, V lost 0 bases, and 8 bases had no gene match. CDR3 in amino acids: CASSQEENRGQLNTEAFF. The DNA of the CDR3 is TGCGCCAGCAGCCAAGAGGAAAACAGGGGGCAATTGAACACTGAAGCTTTCTTT.

The chain combines TRBV18 with TRBJ1-2, with D possibly being TRBD1 (5 bases). The CDR3 is made up of 13 amino acids. V dropped 3 bases and J dropped 8 bases, with 13 bases sitting between them. CDR1 is KGHSH, CDR2 LQKENI, per germline. In DNA form, the CDR3 reads TGTGCCAGCTCACCCGAGACAGACTCCGGCTACACCTTC. Residues: CASSPETDSGYTF.

This clone has a handful of counts. Its ends do not fully match the called genes, so a read error is possible. This chain uses TRBV27 with TRBJ2-7; 11 positions match TRBD2. There are 14 residues in the CDR3. Germline V lookup: CDR1 MNHEY, CDR2 SMNVEV (reference sequence). CDR3 bases: TGTGCCAGCAGTCGAACCTTCCAACTAGCGGGAGTTTTCTTC. Translation: CASSRTFQLAGVFF.

This clone occurred a few times. V usage is TRBV14 and J usage is TRBJ2-3; 11 nucleotides match TRBD2. Germline V gives CDR1 SGHDN, CDR2 FVKESK. CDR3 length: 18 residues. The J segment lost 3 bases and the V segment lost 4 bases, leaving 12 bases of the junction unmatched. The CDR3 region has the DNA TGTGCCAGCAGCCCGCACGGGCCGAGACTAGCGGGAACAGATACGCAGTATTTT. Translating it yields CASSPHGPRLAGTDTQYF.

The genes are TRBV5-1 and TRBJ1-5, with D possibly being TRBD1 (5 bases). From germline, CDR1 is SGHRS and CDR2 YFSETQ. The CDR3 is made up of 17 amino acids. V lost 4 bases, J lost 0 bases, and 17 bases lay in between. CDR3 sequence reads: CASSPDPTGDSNQPQHF. The CDR3 DNA reads as TGCGCCAGCAGCCCGGATCCTACAGGAGATAGCAATCAGCCCCAGCATTTT. The full variable domain, with the rest looked up from reference TRBV5-1 and TRBJ1-5, is KAGVTQTPRYLIKTRGQQVTLSCSPISGHRSVSWYQQTPGQGLQFLFEYFSETQRNKGNFPGRFSGRQFSNSRSEMNVSTLELGDSALYLCASSPDPTGDSNQPQHFGDGTRLSIL.

This chain connects TRBV11-1 to TRBJ2-7; 7 bases are a match to TRBD2. Germline V gene sequence: CDR1 SGHAT, CDR2 FQDESV (reference sequence). V dropped 5 bases and J dropped 6; count of bases not matched to a gene: 13. This CDR3 region has 15 residues. CDR3 in DNA: TGTGCCAGCAGCGGTCGGGTGGCGGGAGTCCGCGAGCAGTACTTC. Amino acids: CASSGRVAGVREQYF.

The chain couples TRBV27 to TRBJ2-5, with D uncertain. V shed 3 bases and J shed 5 bases, with 13 bases lying between them. The CDR3 has 14 amino acids. Germline loops: CDR1 MNHEY, CDR2 SMNVEV (reference sequence). CDR3 amino acids: CASSLVGSWETQYF. CDR3 nucleotide sequence: TGTGCCAGCAGTTTGGTGGGCAGCTGGGAGACCCAGTACTTC.

The chain employs TRBV7-9 and TRBJ2-7; 7 bases match TRBD1. The ends lost 1 base at V and 2 bases at J; junction bases unmatched: 2. CDR1 is SEHNR, CDR2 FQNEAQ, per germline (reference sequence). There are 14 residues in the CDR3. Written as DNA, the CDR3 is TGTGCCAGCAGCTTAGGAGGGGGCGCCTACGAGCAGTACTTC. Translating gives CASSLGGGAYEQYF.

The rearrangement links TRBV5-1 to TRBJ2-1; maybe TRBD2 (6 bases). V gave up 0 bases and J gave up 6 bases, with 16 bases separating them. The CDR3 is 16 amino acids. Looked up from germline, CDR1 is SGHRS and CDR2 is YFSETQ. This chain's CDR3 is CASSLVEGWGGNEQFF. CDR3 coding DNA: TGCGCCAGCAGCTTGGTGGAGGGTTGGGGAGGCAATGAGCAGTTCTTC.

This sequence joins TRBV9 and TRBJ1-2; 7 bases align to TRBD1. The V and J ends lost 4 bases and 2 bases, in that order; junction bases with no gene match: 2. The CDR3 has 13 amino acids. Germline values: CDR1 SGDLS, CDR2 YYNGEE. The CDR3 region is CASSSRGNYGYTF. DNA for the CDR3: TGTGCCAGCAGCTCCAGGGGGAACTATGGCTACACCTTC.

The chain links TRBV3-1 (or the pseudogene TRBV3-2) to TRBJ2-5, with TRBD1 as a possible D gene (5 bases). Trimming took 1 base from V and 7 from J, leaving 19 bases between them. This CDR3 is 16 amino acids long. Germline lookup yields CDR1 LGHDT and CDR2 YNNKEL (reference sequence). For the CDR3, the DNA is TGTGCCAGCAGCCAAGGTGTCACAGGCCTCCTGGGGACCCAGTACTTC. As protein: CASSQGVTGLLGTQYF.

This clone showed up just once. CDR3 sequence reads: CASSDSRGARSNQPQHF. The CDR3 nucleotides read TGTGCCAGCAGTGATTCGCGGGGGGCGAGGTCAAATCAGCCCCAGCATTTT. This chain links TRBV2 with TRBJ1-5; tentatively, D is TRBD1 (6 bases). The CDR3 length is 17 residues. CDR1 SNHLY and CDR2 FYNNEI come from the germline V gene. V was trimmed by 3 bases and J by 4 bases, leaving 19 bases between them.

This chain links TRBV6-4 with TRBJ1-1; no definite D call. V lost 4 bases and J 5 bases, leaving 14 bases between the germline ends. The germline V gene has CDR1 MRHNA and CDR2 SNTAGT. The CDR3 consists of 14 residues. The CDR3 here is CASSAEGGETEAFF. The CDR3 nucleotides read TGTGCCAGCAGTGCAGAGGGAGGCGAGACTGAAGCTTTCTTT.

This sequence joins TRBV6-5 and TRBJ2-7; D is possibly TRBD2 (5 bases). The CDR3 covers 15 residues. V lost 7 bases, J lost 2 bases, and 18 bases lay in between. Germline loops: CDR1 MNHEY, CDR2 SVGAGI. CDR3 amino acids: CASTWDRRETYEQYF. CDR3 DNA: TGTGCCAGCACATGGGATAGACGGGAAACCTACGAGCAGTACTTC.

The CDR3 sequence: CASRSGGARYGYTF. CDR3 coding DNA: TGTGCCAGCAGAAGCGGAGGGGCAAGGTATGGCTACACCTTC. This chain links TRBV2 with TRBJ1-2; D possibly corresponds to TRBD1 (5 bases). The CDR3 runs to 14 residues. Trimming stripped 6 bases from V and 5 bases from J, with 16 bases between. Germline V CDR1 and CDR2: SNHLY, FYNNEI.

The gene calls are TRBV7-5 and TRBJ2-5; TRBD2 is the table's D call and was not checked against the DNA. TRBV7-5 constitutes a pseudogene. The CDR3 runs to 16 residues. Here the CDR3 reads CARSLEGLAGGETQYF. In DNA, the CDR3 is TGTGCCAGAAGCTTAGAAGGACTAGCGGGCGGGGAGACCCAGTACTTC.

This chain joins TRBV4-1 and TRBJ1-3; a possible D gene is TRBD1 (5 bases). The CDR3 length is 15 residues. Germline V lookup: CDR1 MGHRA, CDR2 YSYEKL. V was clipped by 0 bases and J by 5 bases, with 11 bases between them. CDR3 region: CASSQDGGVRNTIYF. The CDR3 nucleotides are TGCGCCAGCAGCCAAGATGGAGGGGTGAGAAACACCATATATTTT.